Listed here is a single T cell receptor beta chain. TCRdb keeps only in-frame clones here, not all; method: immunoSEQ multiplex PCR. The profile shows approximately 380,000 clones, about 88% of them singletons. Trimming cost V 3 bases and J 3 bases, with 12 bases left between them. The CDR3 contains 14 residues. Germline V lookup: CDR1 SGDLS, CDR2 YYNGEE. These data originate in a study of blood T cell repertoires in COVID-19. The clonotype comes from a woman aged 18-29 years who had recovered from COVID-19. The chain has TRBV9 and TRBJ2-5; D is possibly TRBD1 (6 bases). Sequenced material: PBMCs or T cells enriched from blood (not recorded which). CDR3 amino acids: CASSGQANKETQYF. Written as DNA, the CDR3 is TGTGCCAGCAGCGGACAGGCCAATAAAGAGACCCAGTACTTC.